Reported below is one T cell receptor beta chain. Antigen unknown. The germline gives CDR1 SGHTA, CDR2 FQGNSA. The CDR3 has 15 amino acids. V lost 0 bases to trimming and J lost 5 bases; unmatched junction nucleotides: 5. This sample stems from a study of cytomegalovirus exposure and HLA in healthy donors. Using immunoSEQ multiplex PCR, the repertoire was profiled, and TCRdb retains in-frame clones only, with some absent. Among fewer than 150,000 clones listed, 82% were seen once. Study findings and constraints: TCR clusters originating in the first cohort tended to co-occur in the approximately 120 validation repertoires, according to a later analysis. Reportedly, diagnosis of cytomegalovirus status by the classifier showed high specificity and sensitivity.

Sample: PBMCs. This receptor was identified in a man aged 30 to 45 in good health and CMV-seropositive. The chain uses TRBV7-2 and TRBJ2-3; 7 bases map to TRBD2. The CDR3 sequence: CASSLAGRVGDTQYF. The CDR3 coding sequence is TGTGCCAGCAGCTTAGCGGGGAGGGTCGGAGATACGCAGTATTTT.